This section outlines one T cell receptor beta chain sequence together with its context. The time point was: pretreatment peripheral blood. Into every PCR, synthetic TCR analog templates were spiked. The assay was immunoSEQ multiplex PCR, and TCRdb's table has in-frame clones only and misses some. The sample yields over 75,000 clones, around 92% seen once. The source of the sample is a study of PD-L1 blockade in urothelial cancer. Study summary: When patients started atezolizumab at some point between 2014 and 2015, it was given at 1,200 mg intravenously every 3 weeks. Analyzed time points were 3 weeks (second dose) and 6 weeks after therapy began. Blood gave a median roughly 140,000 T cells.

The length of the CDR3 is 16 residues. The germline CDR1 and CDR2 sequences are LGHNA and YNFKEQ. Trimming removed 0 bases from V and 2 bases from J; junction bases left unmatched: 4. The source was PBMCs, collected around atezolizumab (anti-PD-L1) treatment. V is TRBV4-2 and J is TRBJ2-7, with TRBD2 matching 10 bases. This receptor was identified in an elderly woman with urothelial cancer. CDR3 bases: TGTGCCAGCAGCCAAGAAGCGGGAGGGGGTACCTACGAGCAGTACTTC. Its translation is CASSQEAGGGTYEQYF.